This passage covers 32 T cell receptor beta chains from one sample sequenced in a study of shared clonotypes between healthy human individuals (dated by TCRdb to 2018 to 2020). The method behind the library was the immunoSEQ multiplex PCR assay. TCRdb took over this immuneACCESS table, retaining in-frame rearrangements with V and J assigned. Such tables are incomplete; in checked studies, under half of the missing clones stem from an unresolved V gene, and the remainder is unexplained. A total of 1,500,000 or so clones appear in this sample, about 96% of them only once. The ten largest clones take up over 1% of the sample. The sequencing input was naive CD4+ T cells sorted from blood. The sample's cell subset or site, from its label and the paper: CD45RA+ positively selected. Source of these receptors: a man aged 25 to 45 in good health.

The chain is built from TRBV29-1 and TRBJ2-5; no clear D gene. Germline V gene sequence: CDR1 SQVTM, CDR2 ANQGSEA. The CDR3 has 12 residues. Trimming removed 6 bases at V and 5 bases at J, with 13 bases between. The CDR3 coding sequence is TGCAGCGTAAAGGCACTTGGGGAGACCCAGTACTTC. This encodes CSVKALGETQYF.

This chain links TRBV6-1 with TRBJ2-2, with D unresolved. CDR1 is MNHNS and CDR2 is SASEGT in the germline V gene. V was clipped by 4 bases and J by 5 bases, with 11 bases between them. The CDR3 length is 14 residues. CDR3 in amino acids: CASSGVVGTGELFF. In nucleotides, the CDR3 is TGTGCCAGCAGTGGTGTTGTGGGTACCGGGGAGCTGTTTTTT.

V gene TRBV9 combines with J gene TRBJ1-4; 7 bases are shared with TRBD1. CDR3 length: 14 amino acids. Germline trimming cut 3 bases from V and 5 bases from J; bases unmatched to any gene: 4. Germline V gene lookup returns CDR1 SGDLS and CDR2 YYNGEE. For the CDR3, the DNA is TGTGCCAGCAGCGCGACAGGGTGGAATGAAAAACTGTTTTTT. Translated: CASSATGWNEKLFF.

The CDR3 DNA follows: TGTGCCAGCAGGAAGACTAGCGAGAACGAGCAGTACTTC. This codes for CASRKTSENEQYF. The chain has TRBV7-2 and TRBJ2-7, with TRBD2 matching over 8 bases. The CDR3 has 13 residues. V shed 6 bases and J 5 bases; nucleotides not matched to a gene: 6. Germline-derived CDR1 and CDR2 are SGHTA and FQGNSA.

The chain recombines TRBV10-1 with TRBJ2-7; tentatively, D is TRBD1 or TRBD2 (5 bases each). In germline, CDR1 is WNHNN, CDR2 SYGVQD (reference sequence). Trimming removed 5 bases at V and 5 bases at J, with 16 bases between. The CDR3 length is 14 residues. CDR3 region: CASSRDPIGNEQYF. CDR3 nucleotide sequence: TGCGCCAGCAGTAGGGACCCGATCGGCAACGAGCAGTACTTC.

The rearrangement links TRBV7-2 to TRBJ1-2, with no clear D. The CDR3 is 13 amino acids. The V end was cut by 2 bases, the J end by 7 bases, with 11 bases between. CDR1 and CDR2 from the germline V gene are SGHTA and FQGNSA. The CDR3, as DNA: TGTGCCAGCAGCTTAAGGGCCGGCGGTGGCTACACCTTC. Its protein is CASSLRAGGGYTF. Drawing the rest from reference TRBV7-2 and TRBJ1-2, the complete variable domain is GAGVSQSPSNKVTEKGKDVELRCDPISGHTALYWYRQSLGQGLEFLIYFQGNSAPDKSGLPSDRFSAERTGGSVSTLTIQRTQQEDSAVYLCASSLRAGGGYTFGSGTRLTVV.

This chain links TRBV10-3 with TRBJ2-1; D call uncertain. CDR1 is ENHRY and CDR2 is SYGVKD in the germline V gene. Trimming cost V 8 bases and J 6 bases, with 14 bases left between them. CDR3 length: 13 residues. The CDR3 region has the DNA TGTGCCATCGCGGAAATGGGATTCAATGAGCAGTTCTTC. Translation: CAIAEMGFNEQFF.

The chain is built from TRBV4-1 and TRBJ1-4, with a weak D call TRBD1 (5 bases). This CDR3 has 18 amino acids. CDR1 is MGHRA and CDR2 is YSYEKL in the germline V gene. Trimming cost V 1 base and J 0 bases, with 15 bases left between them. The CDR3 is CASSQGDSALATNEKLFF. The CDR3, as DNA: TGCGCCAGCAGCCAAGGAGACAGTGCCCTCGCAACTAATGAAAAACTGTTTTTT.

The genes are TRBV30 and TRBJ2-2; no reliable D call. Trimming stripped 5 bases from V and 7 bases from J, with 20 bases between. The CDR3 covers 15 residues. CDR1 is GTSNPN and CDR2 is SVGIG in the germline V gene (reference sequence). The DNA for the CDR3 is TGTGCCTGGCTACCGCTAGGTGCCTTAGGCGGGGAGCTGTTTTTT. It is translated as CAWLPLGALGGELFF.

This clone was detected only once. The chain has TRBV6-5 and TRBJ1-4; no clear D gene. Trimming took 6 bases from V and 7 from J, leaving 12 bases between them. The CDR3 has 13 amino acids. Per the germline V gene, CDR1 is MNHEY and CDR2 is SVGAGI. The CDR3 DNA reads as TGTGCCAGCAGGTCGGCCGGAGGTGAAAAACTGTTTTTT. It yields the protein CASRSAGGEKLFF.

This chain joins TRBV10-3 and TRBJ2-1; D is undetermined. The CDR3 totals 13 residues. Trimming cost V 6 bases and J 3 bases, with 9 bases left between them. CDR1 and CDR2 (germline): ENHRY, SYGVKD. CDR3 loop: CAIREDDYNEQFF. CDR3 sequence (DNA): TGTGCCATCAGAGAGGACGACTACAATGAGCAGTTCTTC.

The chain uses TRBV7-9 and TRBJ2-7, with 7 bases fitting TRBD1. Germline V gene sequence: CDR1 SEHNR, CDR2 FQNEAQ (reference sequence). The CDR3 runs to 16 residues. V lost 5 bases, J lost 3 bases, and 13 bases stayed unmatched. The CDR3 DNA reads as TGTGCCAGCAGCGCCGCCTGGGACAGTCGGTACTACGAGCAGTACTTC. Its translation is CASSAAWDSRYYEQYF. Based on the CDR3 plus reference TRBV7-9 and TRBJ2-7, the full variable domain is DTGVSQNPRHKITKRGQNVTFRCDPISEHNRLYWYRQTLGQGPEFLTYFQNEAQLEKSRLLSDRFSAERPKGSFSTLEIQRTEQGDSAMYLCASSAAWDSRYYEQYFGPGTRLTVT.

V gene TRBV10-3 combines with J gene TRBJ1-5; D not certain. This CDR3 has 15 amino acids. Germline V CDR1 and CDR2: ENHRY, SYGVKD. Trimming took off 4 bases at V and 2 bases at J, with 12 bases between the two ends. The DNA for the CDR3 is TGTGCCATCAGTGCTGGGTCCACAGGCAATCAGCCCCAGCATTTT. Translating gives CAISAGSTGNQPQHF.

The V gene is TRBV11-2, the J gene TRBJ1-2; possibly TRBD1 for D (5 bases). The CDR3 length is 15 residues. Germline CDR1 reads SGHAT; CDR2 reads FQNNGV. Between the trimmed V and J ends, which lost 5 bases and 1 base, there was a span of 14 bases. Here the CDR3 DNA reads TGTGCCAGCAGCGTGGGACTTGCACATAACTATGGCTACACCTTC. Residues: CASSVGLAHNYGYTF.

The chain recombines TRBV18 with TRBJ2-5; 7 bases align to TRBD1. Germline CDR1 and CDR2: KGHSH and LQKENI. The CDR3 contains 13 residues. V dropped 6 bases and J dropped 4; count of bases not matched to a gene: 5. CDR3 DNA sequence: TGTGCCAGCTCCTGGACAGGTCTAGAGACCCAGTACTTC. Encoded protein: CASSWTGLETQYF.

The chain has TRBV6-6 and TRBJ1-2, with TRBD1 as a possible D gene (6 bases). There are 14 residues in the CDR3. Trimming pared 4 bases from V and 0 bases from J, leaving 9 bases between. Looked up from germline, CDR1 is MNHNY and CDR2 is SVGAGI (reference sequence). As DNA, the CDR3 is TGTGCCAGCAGTTTCCGACAGGCTAACTATGGCTACACCTTC. It translates to CASSFRQANYGYTF.

V gene TRBV15 combines with J gene TRBJ1-5, with D hard to call. V shed 3 bases and J shed 2 bases, with 20 bases lying between them. CDR3 length equals 18 residues. The germline CDR1 and CDR2 sequences are LNHNV and YYDKDF (reference sequence). DNA of the CDR3: TGTGCCACCAGCAGGATAACTAGAGTGCGGGATGGCAATCAGCCCCAGCATTTT. Protein: CATSRITRVRDGNQPQHF.

The gene calls are TRBV10-1 and TRBJ2-2; 8 nucleotides line up with TRBD2. The CDR3 is 17 amino acids. Germline V lookup: CDR1 WNHNN, CDR2 SYGVQD (reference sequence). V shed 3 bases, J shed 0 bases, and the junction held 6 bases outside the gene matches. DNA of the CDR3: TGCGCCAGCAGTGAACCAGCGGGGGCTCCGAACACCGGGGAGCTGTTTTTT. The encoded protein is CASSEPAGAPNTGELFF.

With regard to this clone: This sample includes further DNA sequences coding for the same CDR3. The J gene is TRBJ2-7, the V gene TRBV5-6; unclear D gene. V was shortened by 0 bases and J by 3 bases, with 4 bases between the two germline ends. CDR3 size: 12 residues. The germline V gene encodes CDR1 SGHDT and CDR2 YYEEEE. CDR3 nucleotide sequence: TGTGCCAGCAGCTTGGCCCGCTACGAGCAGTACTTC. Protein: CASSLARYEQYF. Using reference TRBV5-6 and TRBJ2-7 for the parts outside the CDR3, the full variable domain is DAGVTQSPTHLIKTRGQQVTLRCSPKSGHDTVSWYQQALGQGPQFIFQYYEEEERQRGNFPDRFSGHQFPNYSSELNVNALLLGDSALYLCASSLARYEQYFGPGTRLTVT.

The genes are TRBV28 and TRBJ2-7; perhaps D is TRBD1 or TRBD2 (5 bases each). V gave up 4 bases and J gave up 6 bases, with 16 bases separating them. The CDR3 loop spans 14 amino acids. Germline V gene data show CDR1 as MDHEN and CDR2 as SYDVKM. The CDR3 is CASSSPGPGPEQYF. Here the CDR3 DNA reads TGTGCCAGCAGTTCCCCGGGACCCGGACCCGAGCAGTACTTC.

This clone has just one count. The V gene is TRBV28, the J gene TRBJ2-3; no definite D call. There are 11 residues in the CDR3. CDR1 and CDR2 from the germline V gene are MDHEN and SYDVKM. Trimming shortened V by 0 bases and J by 6 bases, and 1 base separated the two germline ends. The chain's CDR3 is CASSLWDTQYF. CDR3 in DNA: TGTGCCAGCAGTTTATGGGATACGCAGTATTTT.

On this clone itself: Other DNA variants within this sample encode the same CDR3. The chain couples TRBV11-2 to TRBJ2-7, with D possibly matching TRBD1 (5 bases). CDR1 and CDR2 from the germline V gene are SGHAT and FQNNGV. Trimming pared 3 bases from V and 1 base from J, leaving 7 bases between. The CDR3 is 13 residues long. CDR3 bases: TGTGCCAGCAGCTTTCCAGGGTCCTACGAGCAGTACTTC. This encodes CASSFPGSYEQYF. The whole variable domain, filled in from reference TRBV11-2 and TRBJ2-7, reads EAGVAQSPRYKIIEKRQSVAFWCNPISGHATLYWYQQILGQGPKLLIQFQNNGVVDDSQLPKDRFSAERLKGVDSTLKIQPAKLEDSAVYLCASSFPGSYEQYFGPGTRLTVT.

The rearrangement joins TRBV27 to TRBJ2-5; TRBD2 agrees at 10 bases. The CDR3 has 15 residues. CDR1 and CDR2 from the germline V gene are MNHEY and SMNVEV (reference sequence). V shed 9 bases and J 2 bases; nucleotides not matched to a gene: 9. This CDR3 is CASRAGLATQETQYF. In DNA, the CDR3 is TGTGCCAGTCGGGCGGGACTAGCGACACAAGAGACCCAGTACTTC.

J is TRBJ2-3 and V is TRBV5-4; 10 bases line up with TRBD2. V dropped 2 bases and J dropped 1; count of bases not matched to a gene: 10. The germline CDR1 and CDR2 sequences are SGHNT and YYREEE (reference sequence). The CDR3 length is 18 residues. As DNA, the CDR3 is TGTGCCAGCAGCTTAGACCCTAGCGGGAGATACGGCACAGATACGCAGTATTTT. This translates into CASSLDPSGRYGTDTQYF.

V gene TRBV27 combines with J gene TRBJ2-1; D may be TRBD2 (6 bases). With 2 bases removed from V and 2 bases from J, the gap between germline ends came to 10 bases. CDR3 length: 15 amino acids. Germline V gene sequence: CDR1 MNHEY, CDR2 SMNVEV (reference sequence). CDR3 in amino acids: CASSLSGPTYNEQFF. CDR3 sequence (DNA): TGTGCCAGCAGTTTAAGCGGGCCAACCTACAATGAGCAGTTCTTC.

This chain uses TRBV6-5 with TRBJ2-5, with TRBD1 matching over 7 bases. The CDR3 sequence is 15 residues long. CDR1 is MNHEY and CDR2 is SVGAGI in the germline V gene. The J segment lost 7 bases and the V segment lost 7 bases, leaving 15 bases of the junction unmatched. The CDR3 protein is CASTYTTGAVGTQYF. The DNA of the CDR3 is TGTGCCAGCACATATACAACAGGGGCGGTCGGGACCCAGTACTTC.

The J gene is TRBJ2-5, the V gene TRBV2; 9 bases fit TRBD2. Germline V gene sequence: CDR1 SNHLY, CDR2 FYNNEI. This CDR3 spans 15 amino acids. J was trimmed by 3 bases and V by 3 bases; bases with no gene match: 5. The DNA for the CDR3 is TGTGCCAGCAGTGAGTCTCGACTAGCGGAAGAGACCCAGTACTTC. Translating gives CASSESRLAEETQYF.

To note about this clone: The sample contains more than one DNA sequence encoding this CDR3. The V gene is TRBV9, the J gene TRBJ2-7, with 11 bases matching TRBD2. The germline V gene has CDR1 SGDLS and CDR2 YYNGEE. The J segment lost 4 bases and the V segment lost 2 bases, leaving 5 bases of the junction unmatched. This CDR3 contains 15 residues. CDR3 nucleotide sequence: TGTGCCAGCAGCGTCGGGACTAGCGGACCGTACGAGCAGTACTTC. Protein: CASSVGTSGPYEQYF.

CDR3 sequence (DNA): TGTGCCAGCAGCCCTCCCCTGGGACTAGCGGGAGGAAGGCATGAGCAGTTCTTC. Translating it yields CASSPPLGLAGGRHEQFF. V usage is TRBV7-9 and J usage is TRBJ2-1; 15 nucleotides line up with TRBD2. The CDR3 sequence is 18 residues long. V shed 5 bases and J 8 bases; nucleotides not matched to a gene: 13. In germline, CDR1 is SEHNR, CDR2 FQNEAQ (reference sequence). Filled out from reference TRBV7-9 and TRBJ2-1, the complete variable domain reads DTGVSQNPRHKITKRGQNVTFRCDPISEHNRLYWYRQTLGQGPEFLTYFQNEAQLEKSRLLSDRFSAERPKGSFSTLEIQRTEQGDSAMYLCASSPPLGLAGGRHEQFFGPGTRLTVL.

This chain connects TRBV19 to TRBJ1-5; D is uncertain. V was shortened by 2 bases and J by 5 bases, with 10 bases between the two germline ends. CDR3 length equals 14 residues. Germline values: CDR1 LNHDA, CDR2 SQIVND (reference sequence). CDR3 nucleotides: TGTGCCAGTAGTATAACTCCGGGCTATCAGCCCCAGCATTTT. This sequence encodes CASSITPGYQPQHF.

J is TRBJ2-1 and V is TRBV7-2; D possibly corresponds to TRBD1 (5 bases). This CDR3 has 15 amino acids. V dropped 4 bases and J dropped 6 bases, with 16 bases sitting between them. Germline CDR1 is SGHTA and CDR2 is FQGNSA. As DNA, the CDR3 is TGTGCCAGCAGCTCAATTGACAGATTCGGCAATGAGCAGTTCTTC. This gives the protein CASSSIDRFGNEQFF. Complete variable domain (other parts from reference TRBV7-2 and TRBJ2-1): GAGVSQSPSNKVTEKGKDVELRCDPISGHTALYWYRQSLGQGLEFLIYFQGNSAPDKSGLPSDRFSAERTGGSVSTLTIQRTQQEDSAVYLCASSSIDRFGNEQFFGPGTRLTVL.

This clone has more than one count but fewer than ten. This chain links TRBV4-1 with TRBJ1-1; D unclear. V was cut by 5 bases and J by 6 bases, with 22 bases left in between. The germline V gene has CDR1 MGHRA and CDR2 YSYEKL. CDR3 length equals 16 residues. DNA of the CDR3: TGCGCCAGCAGCAGCAAGGCCCCGGGGAGCGGGGCTGAAGCTTTCTTT. As protein: CASSSKAPGSGAEAFF.